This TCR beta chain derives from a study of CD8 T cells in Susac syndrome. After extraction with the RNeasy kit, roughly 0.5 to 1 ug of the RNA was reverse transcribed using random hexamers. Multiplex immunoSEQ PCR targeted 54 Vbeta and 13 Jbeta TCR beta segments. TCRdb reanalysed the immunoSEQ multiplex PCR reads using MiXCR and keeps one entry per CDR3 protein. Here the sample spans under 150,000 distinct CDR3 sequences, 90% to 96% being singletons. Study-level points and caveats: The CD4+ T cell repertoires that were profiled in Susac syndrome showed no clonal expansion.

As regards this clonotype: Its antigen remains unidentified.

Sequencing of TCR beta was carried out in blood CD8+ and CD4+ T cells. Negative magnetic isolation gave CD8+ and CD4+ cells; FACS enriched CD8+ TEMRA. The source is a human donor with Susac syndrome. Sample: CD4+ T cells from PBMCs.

CDR3 sequence: CASSPPGRNTEAFF. CDR3 DNA sequence: TGTGCCAGCTCACCCCCGGGGAGGAACACTGAAGCTTTCTTT. V is TRBV18 and J is TRBJ1-1; D is unresolved. The CDR3 is made up of 14 amino acids. Trimming removed 3 bases at V and 1 base at J, with 9 bases between. Germline loops: CDR1 KGHSH, CDR2 LQKENI.